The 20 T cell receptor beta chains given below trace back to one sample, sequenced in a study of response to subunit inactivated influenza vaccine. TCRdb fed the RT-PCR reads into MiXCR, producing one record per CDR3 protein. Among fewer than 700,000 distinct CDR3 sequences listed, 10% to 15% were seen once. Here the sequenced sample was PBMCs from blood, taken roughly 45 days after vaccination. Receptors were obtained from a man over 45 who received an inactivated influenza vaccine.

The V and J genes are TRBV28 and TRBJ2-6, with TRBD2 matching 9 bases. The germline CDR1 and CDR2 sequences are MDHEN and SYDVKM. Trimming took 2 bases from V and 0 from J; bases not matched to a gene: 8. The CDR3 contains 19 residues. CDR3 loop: CASSLRSSGITSGANVLTF. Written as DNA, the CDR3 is TGTGCCAGCAGTTTAAGATCTAGCGGGATCACCTCTGGGGCCAACGTCCTGACTTTC.

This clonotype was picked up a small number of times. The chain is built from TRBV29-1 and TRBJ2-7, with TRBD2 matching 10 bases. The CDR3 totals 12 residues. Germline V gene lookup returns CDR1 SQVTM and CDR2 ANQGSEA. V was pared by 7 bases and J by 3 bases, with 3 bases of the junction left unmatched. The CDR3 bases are TGCAGCGCCTGGACTAGCGGCTACGAGCAGTACTTC. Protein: CSAWTSGYEQYF.

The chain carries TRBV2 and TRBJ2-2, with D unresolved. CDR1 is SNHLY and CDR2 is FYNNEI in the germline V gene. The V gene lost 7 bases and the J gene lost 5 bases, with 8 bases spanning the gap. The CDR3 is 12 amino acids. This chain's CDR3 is CASNLITGELFF. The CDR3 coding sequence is TGTGCCAGCAATCTCATAACCGGGGAGCTGTTTTTT.

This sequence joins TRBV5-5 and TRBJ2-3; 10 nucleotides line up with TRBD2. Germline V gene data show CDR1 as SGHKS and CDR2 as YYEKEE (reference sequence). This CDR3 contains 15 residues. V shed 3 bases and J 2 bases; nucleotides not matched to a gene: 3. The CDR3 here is CASSSGLAITDTQYF. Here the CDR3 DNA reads TGTGCCAGCAGCTCGGGACTAGCGATCACAGATACGCAGTATTTT.

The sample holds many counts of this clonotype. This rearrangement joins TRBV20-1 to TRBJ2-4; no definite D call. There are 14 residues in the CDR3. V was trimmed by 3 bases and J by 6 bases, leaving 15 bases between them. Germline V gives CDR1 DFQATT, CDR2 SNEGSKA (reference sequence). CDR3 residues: CSARRQADRNIQYF. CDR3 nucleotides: TGCAGTGCTAGGCGGCAGGCGGATAGAAACATTCAGTACTTC.

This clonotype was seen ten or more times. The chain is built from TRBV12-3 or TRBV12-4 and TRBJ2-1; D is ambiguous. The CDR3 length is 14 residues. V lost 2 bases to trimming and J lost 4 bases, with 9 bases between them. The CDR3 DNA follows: TGTGCCAGCAGTTTAACTCGGCTGTACAATGAGCAGTTCTTC. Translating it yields CASSLTRLYNEQFF.

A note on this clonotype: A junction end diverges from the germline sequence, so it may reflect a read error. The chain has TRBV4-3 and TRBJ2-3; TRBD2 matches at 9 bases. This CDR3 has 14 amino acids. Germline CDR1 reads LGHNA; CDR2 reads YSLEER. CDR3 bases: TGCGCCAGCAGCGAGGGCGGGGGGGCCCATACGAAGTATTTT. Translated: CASSEGGGAHTKYF.

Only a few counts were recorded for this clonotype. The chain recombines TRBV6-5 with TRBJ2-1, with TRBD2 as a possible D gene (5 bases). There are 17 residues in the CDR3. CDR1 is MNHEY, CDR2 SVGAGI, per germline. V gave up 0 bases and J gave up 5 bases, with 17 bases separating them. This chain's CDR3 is CASSYSSPSSNNNEQFF. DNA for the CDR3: TGTGCCAGCAGTTACTCTTCGCCTAGCAGCAACAACAATGAGCAGTTCTTC.

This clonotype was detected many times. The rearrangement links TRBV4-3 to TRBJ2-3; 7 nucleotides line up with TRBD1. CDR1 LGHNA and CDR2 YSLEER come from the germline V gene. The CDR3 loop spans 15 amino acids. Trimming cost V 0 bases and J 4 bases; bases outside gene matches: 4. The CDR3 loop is CASSQEGGRADTQYF. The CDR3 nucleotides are TGCGCCAGCAGCCAAGAAGGGGGCCGGGCAGATACGCAGTATTTT.

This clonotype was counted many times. The CDR3 is CASSLSGPEDEQYF. CDR3 coding DNA: TGCGCCAGCAGCTTAAGTGGTCCTGAGGACGAGCAGTACTTC. This chain connects TRBV5-1 to TRBJ2-7; D is unresolved. This CDR3 is 14 amino acids long. V was cut by 2 bases and J by 5 bases, with 14 bases left in between. Germline values: CDR1 SGHRS, CDR2 YFSETQ.

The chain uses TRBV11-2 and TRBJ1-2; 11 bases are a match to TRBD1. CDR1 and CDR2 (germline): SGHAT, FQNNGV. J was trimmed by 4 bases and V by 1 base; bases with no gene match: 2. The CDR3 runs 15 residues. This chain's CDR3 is CASSLVGTGGYGYTF. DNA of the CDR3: TGTGCCAGCAGCTTAGTGGGGACAGGGGGCTATGGCTACACCTTC.

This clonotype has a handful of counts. CDR3 nucleotides: TGCAGTGCCCCCGGACTAGCGGGGAACACCGGGGAGCTGTTTTTT. Residues: CSAPGLAGNTGELFF. The genes are TRBV20-1 and TRBJ2-2, with 11 bases matching TRBD2. The junction had 4 bases not matched to a gene; V was cut back by 6 bases and J by 1 base. The CDR3 loop spans 15 amino acids. Germline CDR1 DFQATT, CDR2 SNEGSKA (reference sequence).

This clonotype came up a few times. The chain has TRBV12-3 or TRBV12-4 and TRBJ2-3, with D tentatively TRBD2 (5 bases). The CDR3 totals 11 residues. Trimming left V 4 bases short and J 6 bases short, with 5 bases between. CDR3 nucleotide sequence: TGTGCCAGCAGTTGGAGGGATACGCAGTATTTT. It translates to CASSWRDTQYF.

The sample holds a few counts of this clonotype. CDR3 in DNA: TGTGCCACCAGTGATCCGCGACGGGAGTCTGAAAAACTGTTTTTT. This gives the protein CATSDPRRESEKLFF. The genes are TRBV24-1 and TRBJ1-4, with D uncertain. Germline V gene sequence: CDR1 KGHDR, CDR2 SFDVKD. CDR3 size: 15 residues. V lost 3 bases and J 7 bases, leaving 14 bases between the germline ends.

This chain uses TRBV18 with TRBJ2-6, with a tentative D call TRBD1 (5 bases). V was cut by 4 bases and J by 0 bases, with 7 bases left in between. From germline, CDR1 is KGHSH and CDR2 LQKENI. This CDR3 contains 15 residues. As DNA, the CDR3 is TGTGCCAGCTCACGACAGATCTCTGGGGCCAACGTCCTGACTTTC. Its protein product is CASSRQISGANVLTF.

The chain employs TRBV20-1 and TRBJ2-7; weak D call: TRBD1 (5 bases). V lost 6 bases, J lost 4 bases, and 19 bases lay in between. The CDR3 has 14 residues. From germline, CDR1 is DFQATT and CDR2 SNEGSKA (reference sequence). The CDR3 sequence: CSARTTELRYEQYF. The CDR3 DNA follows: TGCAGTGCAAGAACGACAGAACTTCGTTACGAGCAGTACTTC.

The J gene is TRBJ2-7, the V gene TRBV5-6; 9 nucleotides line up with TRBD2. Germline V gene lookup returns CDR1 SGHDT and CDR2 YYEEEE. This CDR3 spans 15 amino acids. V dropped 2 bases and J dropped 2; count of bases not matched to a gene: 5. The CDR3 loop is CASSLRLAVTYEQYF. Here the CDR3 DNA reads TGTGCCAGCAGCTTACGACTAGCGGTGACCTACGAGCAGTACTTC.

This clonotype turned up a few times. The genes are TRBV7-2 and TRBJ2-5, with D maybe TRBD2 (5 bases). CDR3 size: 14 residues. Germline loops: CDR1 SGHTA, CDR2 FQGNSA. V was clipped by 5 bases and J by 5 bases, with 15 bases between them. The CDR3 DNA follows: TGTGCCAGCAGCAAGAGCGGTTTGAGGGAGACCCAGTACTTC. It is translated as CASSKSGLRETQYF.

The DNA for the CDR3 is TGTGCCACCAGCAGAGAAGGGGGGGAAGTCTACGAGCAGTACTTC. Translation gives CATSREGGEVYEQYF. The gene calls are TRBV15 and TRBJ2-7; weak D call: TRBD2 (7 bases). This CDR3 has 15 residues. V gave up 0 bases and J gave up 3 bases, with 12 bases separating them. The germline V gene encodes CDR1 LNHNV and CDR2 YYDKDF (reference sequence).

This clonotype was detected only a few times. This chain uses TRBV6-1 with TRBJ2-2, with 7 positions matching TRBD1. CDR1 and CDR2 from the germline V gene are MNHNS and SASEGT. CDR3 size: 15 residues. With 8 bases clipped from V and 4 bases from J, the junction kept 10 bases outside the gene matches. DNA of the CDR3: TGTGCCAGCGGGCGGAGACAGGGCGGCACCGGGGAGCTGTTTTTT. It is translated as CASGRRQGGTGELFF.